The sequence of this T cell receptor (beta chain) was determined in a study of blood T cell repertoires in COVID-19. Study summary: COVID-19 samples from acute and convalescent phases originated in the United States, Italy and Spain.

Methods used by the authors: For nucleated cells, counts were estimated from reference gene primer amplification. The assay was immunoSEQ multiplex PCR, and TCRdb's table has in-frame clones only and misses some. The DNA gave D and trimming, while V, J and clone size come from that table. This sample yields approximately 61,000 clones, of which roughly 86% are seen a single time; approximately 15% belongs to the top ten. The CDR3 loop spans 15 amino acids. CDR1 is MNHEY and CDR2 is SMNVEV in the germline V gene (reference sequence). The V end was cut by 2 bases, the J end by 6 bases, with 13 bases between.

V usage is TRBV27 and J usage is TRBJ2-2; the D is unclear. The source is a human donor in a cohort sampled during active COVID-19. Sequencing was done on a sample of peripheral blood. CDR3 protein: CASSLSRRLSGELFF. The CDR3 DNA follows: TGTGCCAGCAGTTTAAGTCGGCGACTGTCCGGGGAGCTGTTTTTT.